A single sample is the source of the 26 T cell receptor beta chains below, sequenced in a study of T cells in Graves' hyperthyroidism and ophthalmopathy. Amplification of TCR beta CDR3 regions was performed using RNA transcripts as template. A set of HTBI primers served as the primers for a first-round RT-PCR of the TCR CDR3. In TCRdb, the multiplex PCR reads were re-called with MiXCR into one record per CDR3 protein. The sample contains hundreds of thousands of distinct CDR3 sequences, about 15% of which appear only once. The sequenced sample was blood. Source of these receptors: a woman aged 30 to 39 with Graves' hyperthyroidism that later progressed to Graves' ophthalmopathy.

This clonotype was counted at least ten times. The chain has TRBV12-3 or TRBV12-4 and TRBJ2-7; 8 bases align to TRBD2. After removal of 3 bases from V and 4 bases from J, the junction contained 11 bases not matched to a gene. The CDR3 contains 16 residues. CDR3 sequence: CASSFDPAGVEYEQYF. CDR3 DNA sequence: TGTGCCAGCAGTTTCGATCCAGCGGGGGTAGAATACGAGCAGTACTTC.

This rearrangement joins TRBV25-1 to TRBJ2-5; 14 positions agree with TRBD2. Germline lookup yields CDR1 MGHDK and CDR2 SYGVNS. This CDR3 spans 18 amino acids. J was trimmed by 7 bases and V by 7 bases; bases with no gene match: 17. The CDR3 region is CASMGTAGTSGGAGTQYF. The DNA for the CDR3 is TGTGCCAGCATGGGGACAGCCGGGACTAGCGGGGGAGCAGGGACCCAGTACTTC.

This clonotype occurred a few times. The chain uses TRBV19 and TRBJ2-1, with 9 bases that match TRBD2. The CDR3 runs to 18 residues. The germline V gene encodes CDR1 LNHDA and CDR2 SQIVND (reference sequence). Germline trimming cut 3 bases from V and 10 bases from J; bases unmatched to any gene: 19. The CDR3 spells CASSMMGSGTSSTGEQFF. The CDR3 DNA is TGTGCCAGTAGTATGATGGGTTCCGGGACTAGCTCGACGGGAGAGCAGTTCTTC.

The DNA for the CDR3 is TGCAGCGTCGCCGAGGGACAGCCCTATCAGCCCCAGCATTTT. Protein product: CSVAEGQPYQPQHF. The genes are TRBV29-1 and TRBJ1-5; 7 nucleotides align to TRBD1. The junction had 10 bases not matched to a gene; V was cut back by 6 bases and J by 5 bases. The CDR3 is 14 amino acids. Germline-derived CDR1 and CDR2 are SQVTM and ANQGSEA.

This clonotype was recorded many times. CDR3 bases: TGTGCCAGCAGGGACAGGGGGGGCGAGCAGTACTTC. This translates into CASRDRGGEQYF. The genes are TRBV27 and TRBJ2-7, with 10 bases matching TRBD1. Germline V lookup: CDR1 MNHEY, CDR2 SMNVEV (reference sequence). The CDR3 extends over 12 amino acids. V shed 6 bases and J 6 bases; nucleotides not matched to a gene: 2.

This clonotype was recorded a few times. This chain links TRBV29-1 with TRBJ1-2; 7 bases are a match to TRBD1. Trimming cost V 6 bases and J 3 bases; bases outside gene matches: 4. Per the germline V gene, CDR1 is SQVTM and CDR2 is ANQGSEA. The CDR3 runs 12 residues. CDR3 bases: TGCAGCGTCCCCGGGACAGACTATGGCTACACCTTC. Translating gives CSVPGTDYGYTF.

This clonotype was seen many times. V is TRBV30 and J is TRBJ1-1, with D possibly being TRBD1 (5 bases). Trimming took off 5 bases at V and 4 bases at J, with 14 bases between the two ends. This CDR3 has 13 residues. CDR1 and CDR2 (germline): GTSNPN, SVGIG (reference sequence). As DNA, the CDR3 is TGTGCCTGGGGCCTTCACAGGAGCACTGAAGCTTTCTTT. Protein product: CAWGLHRSTEAFF. The full variable domain, rest sourced from reference TRBV30 and TRBJ1-1, is SQTIHQWPATLVQPVGSPLSLECTVEGTSNPNLYWYRQAAGRGLQLLFYSVGIGQISSEVPQNLSASRPQDRQFILSSKKLLLSDSGFYLCAWGLHRSTEAFFGQGTRLTVV.

This clonotype was counted many times. The genes are TRBV4-2 and TRBJ2-7; perhaps TRBD1 as D (6 bases). The CDR3 has 14 residues. Trimming stripped 1 base from V and 6 bases from J, with 13 bases between. The germline V gene encodes CDR1 LGHNA and CDR2 YNFKEQ. CDR3 bases: TGTGCCAGCAGCCAAGGGGACACAGGCAGCGAGCAGTACTTC. Protein product: CASSQGDTGSEQYF.

This clonotype was seen a handful of times. This chain joins TRBV20-1 and TRBJ2-5; tentative D call: TRBD2 (5 bases). CDR3 length: 14 residues. The germline V gene encodes CDR1 DFQATT and CDR2 SNEGSKA (reference sequence). Trimming removed 6 bases from V and 4 bases from J, with 18 bases in between. The CDR3, as DNA: TGCAGTGCCGTGTCGGGTGGGAGAGGAGAGACCCAGTACTTC. This translates into CSAVSGGRGETQYF.

Many counts were recorded for this clonotype. This chain joins TRBV7-9 and TRBJ2-7; D uncertain. The CDR3 extends over 14 amino acids. Trimming cost V 2 bases and J 0 bases, with 8 bases left between them. Germline lookup yields CDR1 SEHNR and CDR2 FQNEAQ (reference sequence). This chain's CDR3 is CASSLITNSYEQYF. CDR3 bases: TGTGCCAGCAGCTTAATAACAAACTCCTACGAGCAGTACTTC.

This clonotype has a count of ten or more. V gene TRBV19 combines with J gene TRBJ2-5, with TRBD2 identical over 7 bases. Germline V CDR1 and CDR2: LNHDA, SQIVND (reference sequence). J was trimmed by 1 base and V by 5 bases; bases with no gene match: 4. This CDR3 contains 14 residues. The DNA for the CDR3 is TGTGCCAGTAGTCCTAGCGGTATCCAAGAGACCCAGTACTTC. It translates to CASSPSGIQETQYF.

This clonotype was counted a few times. The chain has TRBV9 and TRBJ2-2; unclear D gene. This CDR3 contains 14 residues. Germline values: CDR1 SGDLS, CDR2 YYNGEE. Trimming cost V 4 bases and J 2 bases, with 9 bases left between them. The CDR3 nucleotides read TGTGCCAGCAGCTATACAAGTAACACCGGGGAGCTGTTTTTT. Its translation is CASSYTSNTGELFF.

This clonotype was seen ten or more times. CDR3: CASSLDGESSYEQYF. The DNA for the CDR3 is TGTGCCAGCAGCTTAGACGGGGAAAGCTCCTACGAGCAGTACTTC. The chain links TRBV11-2 to TRBJ2-7; D is perhaps TRBD2 (5 bases). V lost 0 bases and J 0 bases, leaving 9 bases between the germline ends. The CDR3 is 15 residues long. CDR1 is SGHAT, CDR2 FQNNGV, per germline.

This clonotype was observed at least ten times. The chain couples TRBV6-5 to TRBJ1-2; 10 bases align to TRBD1. CDR1 and CDR2 (germline): MNHEY, SVGAGI. This CDR3 contains 15 residues. J gave up 9 bases and V 0 bases, and 7 bases lay outside the gene matches. CDR3 region: CASSYSPGQGTSYTF. The CDR3 DNA reads as TGTGCCAGCAGTTACTCTCCGGGACAGGGGACGAGCTACACCTTC.

This clonotype was picked up many times. The rearrangement uses TRBV3-1 and TRBJ1-1; tentatively, D is TRBD1 (6 bases). The germline V gene encodes CDR1 LGHDT and CDR2 YNNKEL (reference sequence). The CDR3 sequence is 14 residues long. Between the trimmed V and J ends, which lost 4 bases and 8 bases, there was a span of 17 bases. Here the CDR3 reads CASSLLGGPQEAFF. The CDR3 region has the DNA TGTGCCAGCAGCCTCCTAGGGGGGCCACAAGAAGCTTTCTTT.

This clonotype showed up many times. The chain has TRBV7-2 and TRBJ1-5, with D unclear. The CDR3 sequence is 13 residues long. The V gene lost 3 bases and the J gene lost 4 bases, with 7 bases spanning the gap. The germline CDR1 and CDR2 sequences are SGHTA and FQGNSA. For the CDR3, the DNA is TGTGCCAGCAGCTTTGAATTTAATCAGCCCCAGCATTTT. The encoded protein is CASSFEFNQPQHF.

The chain employs TRBV13 and TRBJ2-7; D is unresolved. V was clipped by 3 bases and J by 2 bases, with 8 bases between them. Germline V gene sequence: CDR1 PRHDT, CDR2 FYEKMQ (reference sequence). This CDR3 has 13 residues. The CDR3 coding sequence is TGTGCCAGCAGCTTTCAGGAGACCTACGAGCAGTACTTC. Its protein product is CASSFQETYEQYF.

This clonotype was counted at least ten times. The chain carries TRBV11-3 and TRBJ2-1; TRBD2 matches at 7 bases. Losses at the gene ends were 5 bases for V and 7 bases for J; bases not matched to a gene: 11. The germline V gene encodes CDR1 SGHNT and CDR2 YENEEA. This CDR3 region has 15 residues. CDR3 amino acids: CASSPPSGGSNEQFF. As DNA, the CDR3 is TGTGCCAGCAGCCCTCCCTCTGGCGGGAGTAATGAGCAGTTCTTC.

This clonotype was observed many times. The chain carries TRBV11-3 and TRBJ1-4; D not resolved. CDR1 and CDR2 (germline): SGHNT, YENEEA. The CDR3 consists of 14 residues. Trimming shortened V by 1 base and J by 10 bases, and 13 bases separated the two germline ends. The CDR3 region has the DNA TGTGCCAGCAGCTTAGGCGAAGGCTTCGGAAAACTGTTTTTT. As protein: CASSLGEGFGKLFF. Full variable domain (missing parts from reference TRBV11-3 and TRBJ1-4): EAGVVQSPRYKIIEKKQPVAFWCNPISGHNTLYWYLQNLGQGPELLIRYENEEAVDDSQLPKDRFSAERLKGVDSTLKIQPAELGDSAVYLCASSLGEGFGKLFFGSGTQLSVL.

This clonotype has just a few counts. A much larger clone is a single base away; this may be a read error. The chain combines TRBV7-2 with TRBJ2-3; TRBD2 matches 9 bases. The CDR3 contains 17 residues. Germline V gene lookup returns CDR1 SGHTA and CDR2 FQGNSA. V gave up 5 bases and J gave up 0 bases; unmatched junction bases: 9. Here the CDR3 reads CASSLCRLAVSTDTQYF. The CDR3 DNA follows: TGTGCCAGCAGCCTGTGTAGACTAGCGGTTAGCACAGATACGCAGTATTTT.

V is TRBV6-5 and J is TRBJ1-1; D is perhaps TRBD1 (6 bases). CDR1 and CDR2 from the germline V gene are MNHEY and SVGAGI. The ends were cut back, 0 bases at V and 1 base at J, with 9 bases in the middle. This CDR3 region has 15 residues. CDR3 in amino acids: CASSYSGAANTEAFF. Here the CDR3 DNA reads TGTGCCAGCAGTTACTCGGGGGCCGCGAACACTGAAGCTTTCTTT.

This clonotype was observed at least ten times. J is TRBJ1-2 and V is TRBV14, with D uncertain. This CDR3 spans 16 amino acids. V was trimmed by 0 bases and J by 7 bases, leaving 18 bases between them. Germline V lookup: CDR1 SGHDN, CDR2 FVKESK. In DNA form, the CDR3 reads TGTGCCAGCAGCCAAGAAAATGGCCAGTCTCTATTTGGCTACACCTTC. It is translated as CASSQENGQSLFGYTF.

V gene TRBV6-5 combines with J gene TRBJ2-7; D unclear. Germline V gene data show CDR1 as MNHEY and CDR2 as SVGAGI. V dropped 0 bases and J dropped 1 base, with 10 bases sitting between them. The CDR3 covers 15 residues. Written as DNA, the CDR3 is TGTGCCAGCAGTTACTCGATCACGGATTCCTACGAGCAGTACTTC. This gives the protein CASSYSITDSYEQYF.

This clonotype came up a few times. The V and J genes are TRBV19 and TRBJ2-7, with TRBD2 matching over 7 bases. Trimming cost V 3 bases and J 6 bases; bases outside gene matches: 8. Germline loops: CDR1 LNHDA, CDR2 SQIVND (reference sequence). The CDR3 extends over 14 amino acids. CDR3 sequence: CASSIPREPPEQYF. CDR3 bases: TGTGCCAGTAGTATCCCGCGGGAGCCCCCCGAGCAGTACTTC.

This CDR3 reads CASSERAGGNTDTQYF. The CDR3 coding sequence is TGTGCCAGCAGTGAAAGGGCGGGAGGGAACACAGATACGCAGTATTTT. V gene TRBV2 combines with J gene TRBJ2-3; 9 positions match TRBD2. The CDR3 sequence is 16 residues long. The germline gives CDR1 SNHLY, CDR2 FYNNEI. Germline trimming cut 2 bases from V and 2 bases from J; bases unmatched to any gene: 5. Drawing the rest from reference TRBV2 and TRBJ2-3, the complete variable domain is EPEVTQTPSHQVTQMGQEVILRCVPISNHLYFYWYRQILGQKVEFLVSFYNNEISEKSEIFDDQFSVERPDGSNFTLKIRSTKLEDSAMYFCASSERAGGNTDTQYFGPGTRLTVL.

The sample holds a few counts of this clonotype. The CDR3 reads CSVSHQGTSNQPQHF. The CDR3 nucleotides read TGCAGCGTTAGTCACCAGGGGACCAGCAATCAGCCCCAGCATTTT. V is TRBV29-1 and J is TRBJ1-5; perhaps TRBD1 as D (6 bases). Trimming pared 5 bases from V and 1 base from J, leaving 15 bases between. Germline CDR1 reads SQVTM; CDR2 reads ANQGSEA. The CDR3 consists of 15 residues.